The T cell receptor (beta chain) described here comes from a study of Ad26.COV2.S vaccination and SARS-CoV-2 variants. Findings and caveats of the study: With respect to non-spike TCR breadth, vaccine and placebo recipients were similar. Vaccinated individuals (as opposed to placebo recipients) had higher spike-specific TCR breadth.

In the case of this clone: Its antigen is not identified.

Treatment of the sample: 15 to 20 received Ad26.COV2.S at low or high dose, single or two shots; about 5 received placebo; per-sample allocation not given. Day 63 after the first vaccine or placebo injection was the time point for sampling. Based in Boston, the donor was an adult of 18-55 years. Ad26.COV2.S expressed prefusion-stabilized spike from the original Wuhan strain. This CDR3 is 16 amino acids long. CDR1 is SGDLS and CDR2 is YYNGEE in the germline V gene. Unmatched junction bases numbered 7, after V lost 0 bases and J lost 4 bases. Sequencing was performed with immunoSEQ multiplex PCR; in TCRdb, only in-frame clones are kept and a portion is missing. The sample records about 320,000 clones, 70% to 90% being singletons.

Specimen: peripheral blood, collected in a trial of Ad26.COV2.S vaccine versus placebo. The chain joins TRBV9 to TRBJ2-1; 7 bases line up with TRBD2. This TCR was recovered from a person aged 18-65 years who received the Ad26.COV2.S COVID-19 vaccine or a placebo. The CDR3 bases are TGTGCCAGCAGCGTAGGGGCGCGGGGGAGATACAATGAGCAGTTCTTC. It yields the protein CASSVGARGRYNEQFF.